This T cell receptor (beta chain) was recorded in a study of blood T cell repertoires in COVID-19. Germline CDR1 SQVTM, CDR2 ANQGSEA. The CDR3 loop spans 13 amino acids. V shed 7 bases and J shed 6 bases, with 18 bases lying between them. This clone has just one count. This table comes from immunoSEQ multiplex PCR, and its TCRdb copy is limited to in-frame clones, with some not included. The sample includes roughly 100,000 clones, roughly 85% of them seen just once. Sequenced sample: peripheral blood. The chain has TRBV29-1 and TRBJ1-2; D perhaps matches TRBD1 (5 bases). The sequence was obtained from a woman between 70 and 85 years old with active or convalescent COVID-19. CDR3 coding DNA: TGCAGCGCCGGGAGGGGATATGAAAATGGCTACACCTTC. It specifies CSAGRGYENGYTF.